This entry features one TCR beta chain sequence. Its antigen is unknown. The table came from immunoSEQ multiplex PCR; TCRdb's copy has only in-frame clones and leaves some out. The sample carries fewer than 200,000 clones, approximately 94% recorded once. The CDR3 is 14 amino acids. This entry is derived from a study of T cell responses to AZD1222 COVID-19 vaccine. About the research overall: Pooling covered second doses at about 4 or about 12 weeks.

Regarding the study as a whole: Just six AZD1222 recipients were seropositive at baseline. Females made up more of the donors, who were largely white British, and clonal diversity may have come out too low. Distributed over spike, vaccine-associated CD4 TCRs predominated at 160-218 and 743-854.

The chain is built from TRBV21-1 and TRBJ1-1; the table gives TRBD1 as D, unverified against the DNA. TRBV21-1 is a known pseudogene. The sequencing used peripheral blood, collected on day 0 of AZD1222 vaccination. This sequence was found in an adult in good health. The CDR3 loop reads CASSKLGLLTEAFF. The CDR3 nucleotides read TGTGCCAGCAGCAAGTTGGGGCTACTCACTGAAGCTTTCTTT.